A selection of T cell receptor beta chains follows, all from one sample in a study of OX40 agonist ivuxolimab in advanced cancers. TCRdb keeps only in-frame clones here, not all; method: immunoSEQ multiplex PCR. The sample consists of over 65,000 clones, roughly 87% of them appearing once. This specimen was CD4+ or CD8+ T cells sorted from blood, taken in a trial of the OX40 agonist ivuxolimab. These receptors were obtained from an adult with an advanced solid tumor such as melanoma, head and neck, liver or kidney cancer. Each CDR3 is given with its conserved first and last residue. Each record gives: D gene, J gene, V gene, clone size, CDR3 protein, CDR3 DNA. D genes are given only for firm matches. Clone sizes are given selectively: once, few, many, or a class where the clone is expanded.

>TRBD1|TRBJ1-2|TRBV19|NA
CASSIDLQTGGYGYTF
TGTGCCAGTAGTATAGACCTCCAAACAGGGGGATATGGCTACACCTTC
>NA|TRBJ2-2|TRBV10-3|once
CAINPGVGTGELFF
TGTGCCATCAATCCCGGGGTTGGCACCGGGGAGCTGTTTTTT
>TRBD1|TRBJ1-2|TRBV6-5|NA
CASSYSYRGNGYTF
TGTGCCAGCAGTTACTCCTACAGGGGAAATGGCTACACCTTC
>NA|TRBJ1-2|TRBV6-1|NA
CASSEPGSRYGYTF
TGTGCCAGCAGTGAACCCGGCTCCCGATATGGCTACACCTTC
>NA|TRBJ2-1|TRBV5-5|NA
CASSLAGLGARPNEQFF
TGTGCCAGCAGCTTGGCCGGACTTGGGGCCAGGCCGAATGAGCAGTTCTTC
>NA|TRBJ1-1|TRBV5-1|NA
CASSRDLNTEAFF
TGCGCCAGCAGCCGTGACTTGAACACTGAAGCTTTCTTT
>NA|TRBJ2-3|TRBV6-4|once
CASRIYVSRTDTQYF
TGTGCCAGCAGGATTTATGTGTCCCGCACAGATACGCAGTATTTT
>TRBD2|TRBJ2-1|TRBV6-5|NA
CASSYLLAGGWQFF
TGTGCCAGCAGTTACCTTCTAGCGGGAGGTTGGCAGTTCTTC
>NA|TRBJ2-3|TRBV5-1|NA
CASSLVQADTQYF
TGCGCCAGCAGCTTGGTCCAGGCAGATACGCAGTATTTT
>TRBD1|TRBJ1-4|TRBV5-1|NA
CASSPKPQGSGEKLFF
TGCGCCAGCAGCCCGAAGCCACAGGGGTCAGGTGAAAAACTGTTTTTT
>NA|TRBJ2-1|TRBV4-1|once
CASSPDGLTYNEQFF
TGCGCCAGCAGCCCAGACGGCCTAACCTACAATGAGCAGTTCTTC
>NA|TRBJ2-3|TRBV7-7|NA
CASSLDVEGTDTQYF
TGTGCTAGCAGCTTAGATGTTGAGGGGACAGATACGCAGTATTTT
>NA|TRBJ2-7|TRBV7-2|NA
CASSLAGSLGGYEQYF
TGTGCCAGCAGCTTAGCGGGCTCCCTAGGGGGCTACGAGCAGTACTTC
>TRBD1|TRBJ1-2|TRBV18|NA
CASSPGTGVGYTF
TGTGCCAGCTCACCCGGGACAGGGGTCGGCTACACCTTC
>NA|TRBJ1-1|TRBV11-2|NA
CASSFGPKTEAFF
TGTGCCAGCAGCTTTGGGCCAAAGACTGAAGCTTTCTTT
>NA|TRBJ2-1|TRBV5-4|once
CASSLRSRGEQFF
TGTGCCAGCAGCTTACGGTCTAGGGGTGAGCAGTTCTTC
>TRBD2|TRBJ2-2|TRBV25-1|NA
CASTHRGGNGELFF
TGTGCCAGCACCCATCGGGGGGGTAACGGGGAGCTGTTTTTT
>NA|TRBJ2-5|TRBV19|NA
CASSVTALEETQYF
TGTGCCAGTAGTGTGACGGCTCTGGAAGAGACCCAGTACTTC
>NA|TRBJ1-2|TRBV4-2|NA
CASSQDGGSLYGYTF
TGTGCCAGCAGCCAGGATGGGGGGTCCTTATATGGCTACACCTTC
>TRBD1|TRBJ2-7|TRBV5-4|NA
CASSSAQGANGEQYF
TGTGCCAGCAGCTCGGCGCAGGGGGCGAATGGCGAGCAGTACTTC
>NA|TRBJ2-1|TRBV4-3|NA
CASSQVGRSSYNEQFF
TGCGCCAGCAGCCAAGTAGGCAGGAGCTCCTACAATGAGCAGTTCTTC
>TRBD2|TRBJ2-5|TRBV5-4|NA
CASSFPGGGQETQYF
TGTGCCAGCAGCTTCCCGGGGGGGGGCCAAGAGACCCAGTACTTC
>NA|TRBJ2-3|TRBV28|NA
CASSFHRDTQYF
TGTGCCAGCAGTTTTCACCGGGATACGCAGTATTTT
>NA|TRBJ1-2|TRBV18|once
CASSPPFGYGYTF
TGTGCCAGCTCACCACCATTCGGATATGGCTACACCTTC
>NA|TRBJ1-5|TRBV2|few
CASSEGRSQPQHF
TGTGCCAGCAGTGAGGGGAGGAGTCAGCCCCAGCATTTT
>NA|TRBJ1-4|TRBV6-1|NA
CASMGRANEKLFF
TGTGCCAGCATGGGTAGGGCGAATGAAAAACTGTTTTTT
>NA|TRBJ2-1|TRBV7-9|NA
CASSLVLSMNEQFF
TGTGCCAGCAGCTTAGTTTTGTCGATGAATGAGCAGTTCTTC
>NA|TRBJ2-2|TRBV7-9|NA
CASRLIQGSGELFF
TGTGCCAGCAGACTAATACAGGGTTCCGGGGAGCTGTTTTTT
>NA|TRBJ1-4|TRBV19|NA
CASSMGTRINNEKLFF
TGTGCCAGTAGTATGGGAACGAGGATTAATAATGAAAAACTGTTTTTT
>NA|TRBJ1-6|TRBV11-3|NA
CASSSHPPRVGSPLHF
TGTGCCAGCAGCTCCCACCCTCCGAGGGTTGGTTCACCCCTCCACTTT
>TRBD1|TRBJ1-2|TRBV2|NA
CASRGIRGNYGYTF
TGTGCCAGCAGGGGAATCAGGGGGAACTATGGCTACACCTTC
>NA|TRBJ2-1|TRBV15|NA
CATSRVANEQFF
TGTGCCACCAGCAGAGTAGCCAATGAGCAGTTCTTC
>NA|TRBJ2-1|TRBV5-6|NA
CASSPVQGYNEQFF
TGTGCCAGCAGCCCGGTCCAGGGCTACAATGAGCAGTTCTTC
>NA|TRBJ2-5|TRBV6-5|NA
CASSYSAGGTQYF
TGTGCCAGCAGTTACTCGGCAGGAGGGACCCAGTACTTC
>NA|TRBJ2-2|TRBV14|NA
CATSPPARTGELFF
TGTGCCACCTCTCCGCCGGCACGCACCGGGGAGCTGTTTTTT
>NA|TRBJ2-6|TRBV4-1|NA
CASSQDQTMGGANVLTF
TGCGCCAGCAGCCAAGATCAAACGATGGGTGGGGCCAACGTCCTGACTTTC
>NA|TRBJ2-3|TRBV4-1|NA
CASSQLLAGTDTQYF
TGCGCCAGCAGCCAATTACTAGCTGGAACAGATACGCAGTATTTT
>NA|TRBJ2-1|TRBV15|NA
CATSRDFEGEQFF
TGTGCCACCAGCAGAGATTTCGAAGGTGAGCAGTTCTTC
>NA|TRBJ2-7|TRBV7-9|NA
CASSSLSSYEQYF
TGTGCCAGCAGCTCTTTGTCCTCCTACGAGCAGTACTTC
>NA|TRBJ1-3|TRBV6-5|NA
CASSLGNTIYF
TGTGCCAGCAGCCTCGGAAACACCATATATTTT
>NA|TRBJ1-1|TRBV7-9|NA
CASSSAPDSEAFF
TGTGCCAGCAGCTCCGCCCCGGACTCTGAAGCTTTCTTT
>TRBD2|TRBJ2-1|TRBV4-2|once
CASSQRGGSYNEQFF
TGTGCCAGCAGCCAACGGGGGGGCTCCTACAATGAGCAGTTCTTC
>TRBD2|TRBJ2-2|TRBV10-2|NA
CANEGLAVTGELFF
TGCGCCAATGAGGGACTAGCGGTCACCGGGGAGCTGTTTTTT
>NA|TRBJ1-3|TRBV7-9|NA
CASSFSLASRNTIYF
TGTGCCAGCAGCTTTTCCTTGGCCAGCAGAAACACCATATATTTT
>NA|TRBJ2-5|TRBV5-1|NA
CASRGGLPQETQYF
TGCGCCAGCAGGGGCGGTCTACCCCAGGAGACCCAGTACTTC
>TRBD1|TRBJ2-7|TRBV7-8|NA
CASSLEGAGAYEQYF
TGTGCCAGCAGCTTAGAGGGGGCAGGGGCCTACGAGCAGTACTTC
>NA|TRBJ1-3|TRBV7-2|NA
CASSLARGGDTIYF
TGTGCCAGCAGCTTAGCCCGTGGTGGGGACACCATATATTTT
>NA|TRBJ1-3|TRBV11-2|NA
CASSMVDTRNTIYF
TGTGCCAGCAGCATGGTGGACACCAGAAACACCATATATTTT